This T cell receptor (beta chain) was sequenced for a study of cytomegalovirus exposure and HLA in healthy donors. Whole-study context: About 85 million unique TCRs from HLA-typed donors were held in an early release of data. Study observations and caveats: As a later analysis showed, a missense DCLRE1C variant was linked to trimming of TCR beta V- and J-genes.

The PCR had 60 Vbeta and 13 Jbeta primers. Clones were sequenced by immunoSEQ multiplex PCR, and TCRdb holds only the in-frame ones, with some missing. There are tens of thousands of clones in the sample; 70% to 85% occur only once, and about 2.5% lies in the top ten. As to this clone: The antigen is unknown.

The CDR3 sequence is 17 residues long. CDR1 and CDR2 (germline): SGHDN, FVKESK. Deletions cut 4 bases from V and 0 bases from J, with 13 bases between. The clonotype was recovered from a man aged 30 to 45 in good health and CMV-seronegative. The source material was PBMCs. The gene calls are TRBV14 and TRBJ1-6; D uncertain. For the CDR3, the DNA is TGTGCCAGCAGCCTTGACATTTCGAGCTCCTATAATTCACCCCTCCACTTT. Encoded protein: CASSLDISSSYNSPLHF.